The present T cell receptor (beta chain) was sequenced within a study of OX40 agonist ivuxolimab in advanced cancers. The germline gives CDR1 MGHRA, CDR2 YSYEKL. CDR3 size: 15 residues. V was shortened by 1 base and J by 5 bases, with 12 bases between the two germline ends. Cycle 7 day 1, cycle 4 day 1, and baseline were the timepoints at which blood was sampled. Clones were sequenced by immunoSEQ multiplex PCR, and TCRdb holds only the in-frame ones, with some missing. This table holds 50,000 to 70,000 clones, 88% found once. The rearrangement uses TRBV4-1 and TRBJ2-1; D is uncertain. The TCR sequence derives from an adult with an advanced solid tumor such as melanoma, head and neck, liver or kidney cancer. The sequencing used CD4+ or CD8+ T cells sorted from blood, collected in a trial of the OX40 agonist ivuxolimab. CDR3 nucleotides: TGCGCCAGCAGCCAAGTTATGCGGAACCACAATGAGCAGTTCTTC. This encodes CASSQVMRNHNEQFF.